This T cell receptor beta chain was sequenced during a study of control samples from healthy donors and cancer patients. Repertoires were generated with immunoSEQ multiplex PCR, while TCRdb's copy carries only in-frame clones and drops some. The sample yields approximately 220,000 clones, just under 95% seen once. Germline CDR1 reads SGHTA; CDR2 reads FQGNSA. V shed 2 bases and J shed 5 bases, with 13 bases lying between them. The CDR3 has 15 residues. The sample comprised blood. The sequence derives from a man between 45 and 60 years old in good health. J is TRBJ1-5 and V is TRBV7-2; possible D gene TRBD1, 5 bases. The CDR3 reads CASSLSGGPDQPQHF. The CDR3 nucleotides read TGTGCCAGCAGCTTAAGTGGGGGACCCGATCAGCCCCAGCATTTT.